The 8 T cell receptor beta chains listed next were all sequenced from one sample in a study of CD8 T cells in Susac syndrome. Random hexamers primed reverse transcription of about 0.5 to 1 ug RNA. TCRdb re-called the immunoSEQ multiplex PCR reads through MiXCR, storing one row per CDR3 protein. The table includes 250,000 to 350,000 distinct CDR3 sequences, roughly nine tenths detected once. The specimen sequenced was CD4+ T cells from PBMCs. The source of these receptors is a human donor with multiple sclerosis.

This clonotype appeared once. This chain uses TRBV5-1 with TRBJ1-2, with D tentatively TRBD1 (5 bases). Between the trimmed V and J ends, which lost 3 bases and 3 bases, there was a span of 9 bases. CDR3 length: 13 residues. Germline CDR1 reads SGHRS; CDR2 reads YFSETQ. The CDR3: CASSSDSYYGYTF. The CDR3 DNA reads as TGCGCCAGCAGCTCCGACAGCTACTATGGCTACACCTTC.

V gene TRBV30 combines with J gene TRBJ1-5, with a tentative D call TRBD1 (5 bases). Trimming left V 0 bases short and J 1 base short, with 13 bases between. Germline-derived CDR1 and CDR2 are GTSNPN and SVGIG (reference sequence). The CDR3 loop spans 16 amino acids. This chain's CDR3 is CAWSVVRGGSNQPQHF. CDR3 sequence (DNA): TGTGCCTGGAGTGTAGTTCGGGGGGGGAGCAATCAGCCCCAGCATTTT.

The chain couples TRBV7-8 to TRBJ2-1; D is unresolved. From germline, CDR1 is SGHVS and CDR2 FQNEAQ. V was cut by 5 bases and J by 8 bases, with 10 bases left in between. The CDR3 is 12 residues long. Written as DNA, the CDR3 is TGTGCCAGCAGCCGCTCGAATCATGAGCAGTTCTTC. The encoded protein is CASSRSNHEQFF.

The rearrangement joins TRBV4-2 to TRBJ2-1; a possible D gene is TRBD1 (6 bases). The CDR3 has 16 amino acids. Germline-derived CDR1 and CDR2 are LGHNA and YNFKEQ. Trimming stripped 4 bases from V and 7 bases from J, with 20 bases between. The CDR3 loop is CASSPLPSQGMNEQFF. CDR3 DNA: TGTGCCAGCAGCCCCCTCCCCTCTCAGGGGATGAATGAGCAGTTCTTC.

The rearrangement links TRBV30 to TRBJ2-5, with D perhaps assigned TRBD1 or TRBD2 (5 bases each). Germline V CDR1 and CDR2: GTSNPN, SVGIG (reference sequence). Trimming stripped 5 bases from V and 5 bases from J, with 9 bases between. The CDR3 extends over 11 amino acids. CDR3 nucleotide sequence: TGTGCCTGGGGGACGGGGGAGACCCAGTACTTC. This codes for CAWGTGETQYF.

The chain uses TRBV30 and TRBJ2-1; possibly TRBD2 for D (7 bases). CDR3 length: 15 residues. Germline V gene sequence: CDR1 GTSNPN, CDR2 SVGIG (reference sequence). Trimming took off 4 bases at V and 2 bases at J, with 15 bases between the two ends. In DNA, the CDR3 is TGTGCCTGGATGGGGGGCGGGGGCCCCTACAATGAGCAGTTCTTC. It is translated as CAWMGGGGPYNEQFF.

In DNA, the CDR3 is TGTGCCAGCAGTCTCCCAGGGATACCCTACAATGAGCAGTTCTTC. The encoded protein is CASSLPGIPYNEQFF. The genes are TRBV27 and TRBJ2-1; tentative D call: TRBD1 (5 bases). This CDR3 is built from 15 residues. Per germline, CDR1 MNHEY and CDR2 SMNVEV (reference sequence). V was trimmed by 5 bases and J by 2 bases, leaving 13 bases between them.

The rearrangement uses TRBV10-3 and TRBJ2-7, with D perhaps TRBD1 or TRBD2 (5 bases each). Germline CDR1 is ENHRY and CDR2 is SYGVKD. Trimming removed 4 bases from V and 3 bases from J, with 16 bases in between. The CDR3 totals 15 residues. The CDR3 sequence is CAISGYGTSDYEQYF. The CDR3 DNA reads TGTGCCATCAGTGGTTACGGGACCTCCGACTACGAGCAGTACTTC.